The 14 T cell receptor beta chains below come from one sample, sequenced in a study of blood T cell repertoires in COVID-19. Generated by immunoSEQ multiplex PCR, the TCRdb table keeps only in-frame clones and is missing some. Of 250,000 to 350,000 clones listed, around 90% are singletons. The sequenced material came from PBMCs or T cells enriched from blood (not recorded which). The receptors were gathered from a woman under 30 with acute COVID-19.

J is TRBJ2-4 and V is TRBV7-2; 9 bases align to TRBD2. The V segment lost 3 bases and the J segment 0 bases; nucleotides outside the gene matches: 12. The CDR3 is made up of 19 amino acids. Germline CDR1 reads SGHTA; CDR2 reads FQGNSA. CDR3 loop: CASSFFHLAGNLAKNIQYF. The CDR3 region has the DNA TGTGCCAGCAGCTTTTTCCACCTAGCGGGAAACCTAGCCAAAAACATTCAGTACTTC.

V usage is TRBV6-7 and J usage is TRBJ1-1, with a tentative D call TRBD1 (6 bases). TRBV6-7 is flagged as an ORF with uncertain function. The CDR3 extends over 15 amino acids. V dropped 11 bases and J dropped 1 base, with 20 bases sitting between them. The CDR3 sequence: CADSFPRDTNTEAFF. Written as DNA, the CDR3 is TGTGCCGATTCTTTCCCCCGGGACACGAACACTGAAGCTTTCTTT.

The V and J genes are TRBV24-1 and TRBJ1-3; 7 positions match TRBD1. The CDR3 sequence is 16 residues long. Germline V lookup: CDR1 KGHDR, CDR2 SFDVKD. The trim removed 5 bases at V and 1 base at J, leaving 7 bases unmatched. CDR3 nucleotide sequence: TGTGCCACCAGTGCTTCAGGGGGACTTTCTGGAAACACCATATATTTT. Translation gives CATSASGGLSGNTIYF.

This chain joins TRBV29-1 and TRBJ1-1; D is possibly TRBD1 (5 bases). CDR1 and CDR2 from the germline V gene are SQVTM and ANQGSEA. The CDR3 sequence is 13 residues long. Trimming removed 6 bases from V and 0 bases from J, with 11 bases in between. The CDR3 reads CSVLQVLNTEAFF. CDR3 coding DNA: TGCAGCGTCCTACAGGTTCTGAACACTGAAGCTTTCTTT.

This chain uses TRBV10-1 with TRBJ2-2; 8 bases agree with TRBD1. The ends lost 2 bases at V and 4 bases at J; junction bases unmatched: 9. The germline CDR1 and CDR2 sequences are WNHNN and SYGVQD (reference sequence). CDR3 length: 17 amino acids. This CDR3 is CASSEQVRGRGTGELFF. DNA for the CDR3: TGCGCCAGCAGTGAGCAGGTCAGGGGGCGAGGCACCGGGGAGCTGTTTTTT.

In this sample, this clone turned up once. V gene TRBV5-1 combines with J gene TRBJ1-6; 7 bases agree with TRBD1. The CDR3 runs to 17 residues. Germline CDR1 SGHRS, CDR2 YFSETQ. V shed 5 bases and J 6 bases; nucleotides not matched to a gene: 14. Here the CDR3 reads CASRRRLQGGSNSPLHF. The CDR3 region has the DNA TGCGCCAGCAGACGCCGACTTCAGGGGGGTTCTAATTCACCCCTCCACTTT.

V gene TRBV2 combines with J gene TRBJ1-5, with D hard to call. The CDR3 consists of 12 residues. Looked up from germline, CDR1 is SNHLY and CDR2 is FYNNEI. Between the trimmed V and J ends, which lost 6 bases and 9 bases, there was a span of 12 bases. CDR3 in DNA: TGTGCCAGCAGGACCGACATTCCGCCCCAGCATTTT. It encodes CASRTDIPPQHF. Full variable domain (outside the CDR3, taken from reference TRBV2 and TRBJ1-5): EPEVTQTPSHQVTQMGQEVILRCVPISNHLYFYWYRQILGQKVEFLVSFYNNEISEKSEIFDDQFSVERPDGSNFTLKIRSTKLEDSAMYFCASRTDIPPQHFGDGTRLSIL.

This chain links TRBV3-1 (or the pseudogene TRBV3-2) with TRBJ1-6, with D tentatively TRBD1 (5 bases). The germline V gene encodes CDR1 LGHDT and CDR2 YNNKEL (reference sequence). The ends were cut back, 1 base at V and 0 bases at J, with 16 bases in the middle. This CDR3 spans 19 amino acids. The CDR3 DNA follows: TGTGCCAGCAGCCAAGGGCGGGACTTTCCGAGCTCCTATAATTCACCCCTCCACTTT. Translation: CASSQGRDFPSSYNSPLHF.

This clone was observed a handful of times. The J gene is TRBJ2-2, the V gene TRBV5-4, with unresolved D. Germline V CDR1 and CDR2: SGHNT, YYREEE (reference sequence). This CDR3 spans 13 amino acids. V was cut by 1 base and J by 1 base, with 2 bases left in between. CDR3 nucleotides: TGTGCCAGCAGCTTGCAGAACACCGGGGAGCTGTTTTTT. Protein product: CASSLQNTGELFF.

In DNA, the CDR3 is TGTGCCAGCAGCGTAAGTAGCATGAACACTGAAGCTTTCTTT. As protein: CASSVSSMNTEAFF. The chain has TRBV9 and TRBJ1-1; D is unclear. This CDR3 comprises 14 residues. V was pared by 1 base and J by 0 bases, with 7 bases between. The germline V gene encodes CDR1 SGDLS and CDR2 YYNGEE.

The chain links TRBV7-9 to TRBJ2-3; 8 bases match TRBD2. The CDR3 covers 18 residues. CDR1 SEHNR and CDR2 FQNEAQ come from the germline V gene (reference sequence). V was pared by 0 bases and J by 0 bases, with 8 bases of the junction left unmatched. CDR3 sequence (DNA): TGTGCCAGCAGCTTAGCTAGGACTAGCCCCCCTAGCACAGATACGCAGTATTTT. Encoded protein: CASSLARTSPPSTDTQYF.

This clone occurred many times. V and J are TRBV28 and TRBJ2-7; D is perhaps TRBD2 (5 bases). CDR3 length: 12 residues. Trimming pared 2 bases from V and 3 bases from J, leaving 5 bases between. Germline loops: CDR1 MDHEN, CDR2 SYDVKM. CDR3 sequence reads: CASSLEGYEQYF. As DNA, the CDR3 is TGTGCCAGCAGTTTAGAGGGCTACGAGCAGTACTTC.

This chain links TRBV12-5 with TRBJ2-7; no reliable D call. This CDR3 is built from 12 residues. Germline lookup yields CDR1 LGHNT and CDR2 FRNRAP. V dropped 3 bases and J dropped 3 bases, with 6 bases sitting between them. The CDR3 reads CASGFHSYEQYF. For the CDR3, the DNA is TGTGCTAGTGGTTTTCATAGCTACGAGCAGTACTTC. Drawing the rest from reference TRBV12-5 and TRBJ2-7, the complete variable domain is DARVTQTPRHKVTEMGQEVTMRCQPILGHNTVFWYRQTMMQGLELLAYFRNRAPLDDSGMPKDRFSAEMPDATLATLKIQPSEPRDSAVYFCASGFHSYEQYFGPGTRLTVT.

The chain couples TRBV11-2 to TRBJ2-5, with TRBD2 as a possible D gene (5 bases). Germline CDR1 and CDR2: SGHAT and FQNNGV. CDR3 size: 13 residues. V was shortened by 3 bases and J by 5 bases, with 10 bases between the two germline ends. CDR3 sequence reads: CASSFGLGETQYF. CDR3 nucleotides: TGTGCCAGCAGCTTCGGACTCGGGGAGACCCAGTACTTC.